The clone carrying this TCR beta chain was found a few times. Its antigen is not identified. This record belongs to a study of T cells after yellow fever vaccination. Study-level points and caveats: Clonotype sharing between CD4 and CD8 compartments was small. Detected again after the booster were most primary-vaccination clones, at 96% CD4 and about 89% CD8.

The CDR3 extends over 14 amino acids. Germline V CDR1 and CDR2: DFQATT, SNEGSKA (reference sequence). Losses at the gene ends were 0 bases for V and 6 bases for J; bases not matched to a gene: 4. A process of 5'RACE template switching, which added a universal primer site and UMIs, was used to make TCR cDNA. MiXCR was run by TCRdb on the 5' RACE reads, yielding one entry per CDR3 protein. This table holds around 500,000 distinct CDR3 sequences, 21% found once. The receptor was derived from a man in his late teens or twenties who received the YFV17D yellow fever vaccine. The V and J genes are TRBV20-1 and TRBJ2-4; 8 nucleotides align to TRBD1. This material consisted of PBMCs, taken roughly 20 days after the first yellow fever vaccination. Here the CDR3 reads CSARDYGQGNIQYF. The CDR3 nucleotides are TGCAGTGCTAGAGATTATGGACAGGGAAACATTCAGTACTTC.